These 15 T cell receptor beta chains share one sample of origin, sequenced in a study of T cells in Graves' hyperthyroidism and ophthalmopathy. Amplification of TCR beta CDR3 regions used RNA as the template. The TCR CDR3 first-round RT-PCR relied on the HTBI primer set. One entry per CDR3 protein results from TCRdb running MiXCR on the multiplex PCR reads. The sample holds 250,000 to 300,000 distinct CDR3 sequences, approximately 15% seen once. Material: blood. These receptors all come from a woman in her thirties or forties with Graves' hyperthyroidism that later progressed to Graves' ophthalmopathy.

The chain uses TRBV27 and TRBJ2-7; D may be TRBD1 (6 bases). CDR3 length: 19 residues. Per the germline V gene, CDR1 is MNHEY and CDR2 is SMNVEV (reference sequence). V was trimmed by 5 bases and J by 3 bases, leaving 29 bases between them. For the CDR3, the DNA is TGTGCCAGCAGTCCTCCCACCGTTGGGGGCAGGGGAAGAAGCTACGAGCAGTACTTC. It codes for CASSPPTVGGRGRSYEQYF.

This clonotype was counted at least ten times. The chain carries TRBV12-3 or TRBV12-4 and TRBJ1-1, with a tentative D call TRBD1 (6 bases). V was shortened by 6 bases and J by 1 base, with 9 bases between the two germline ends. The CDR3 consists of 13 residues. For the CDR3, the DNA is TGTGCCAGCAGAGGGACATCGAACACTGAAGCTTTCTTT. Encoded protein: CASRGTSNTEAFF.

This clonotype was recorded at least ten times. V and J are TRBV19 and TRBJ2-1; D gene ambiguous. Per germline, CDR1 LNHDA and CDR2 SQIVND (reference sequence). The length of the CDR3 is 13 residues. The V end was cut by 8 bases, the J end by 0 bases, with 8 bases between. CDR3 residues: CASGQSSYNEQFF. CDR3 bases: TGTGCCAGTGGGCAGAGCTCCTACAATGAGCAGTTCTTC.

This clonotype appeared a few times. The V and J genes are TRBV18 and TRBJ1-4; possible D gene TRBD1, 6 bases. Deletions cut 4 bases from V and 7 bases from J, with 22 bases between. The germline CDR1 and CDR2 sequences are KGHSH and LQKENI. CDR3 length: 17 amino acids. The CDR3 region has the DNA TGTGCCAGCTCACAATGGGACACCGGGAGAACCTTTGAAAAACTGTTTTTT. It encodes CASSQWDTGRTFEKLFF.

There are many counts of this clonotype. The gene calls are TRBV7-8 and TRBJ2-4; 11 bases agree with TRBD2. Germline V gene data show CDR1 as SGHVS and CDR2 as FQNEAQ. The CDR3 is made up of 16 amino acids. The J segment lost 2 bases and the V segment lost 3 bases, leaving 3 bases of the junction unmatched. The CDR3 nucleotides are TGTGCCAGCAGCTTGAGGACTAGCGGGCCCAAAAACATTCAGTACTTC. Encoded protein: CASSLRTSGPKNIQYF.

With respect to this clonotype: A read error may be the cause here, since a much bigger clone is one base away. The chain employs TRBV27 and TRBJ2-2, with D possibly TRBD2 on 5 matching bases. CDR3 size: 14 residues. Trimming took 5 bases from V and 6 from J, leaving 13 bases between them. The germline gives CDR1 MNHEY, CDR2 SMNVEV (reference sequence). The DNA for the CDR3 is TGTGCCAGCAGTGATTTGAGGGTCTCCGGGGAGCTGTTTTTT. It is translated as CASSDLRVSGELFF.

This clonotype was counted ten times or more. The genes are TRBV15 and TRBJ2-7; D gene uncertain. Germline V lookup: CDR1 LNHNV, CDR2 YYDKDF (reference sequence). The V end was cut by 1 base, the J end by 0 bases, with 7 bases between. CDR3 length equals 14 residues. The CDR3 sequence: CATSRGSNSYEQYF. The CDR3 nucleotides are TGTGCCACCAGCAGAGGCAGTAACTCCTACGAGCAGTACTTC.

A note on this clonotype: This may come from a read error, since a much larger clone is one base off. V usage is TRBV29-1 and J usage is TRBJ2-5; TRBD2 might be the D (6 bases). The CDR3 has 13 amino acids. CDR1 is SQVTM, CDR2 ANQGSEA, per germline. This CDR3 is CGVARDYQETQYF. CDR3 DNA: TGCGGCGTTGCTCGGGACTACCAAGAGACCCAGTACTTC. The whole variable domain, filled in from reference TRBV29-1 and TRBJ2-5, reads SAVISQKPSRDICQRGTSLTIQCQVDSQVTMMFWYRQQPGQSLTLIATANQGSEATYESGFVIDKFPISRPNLTFSTLTVSNMSPEDSSIYLCGVARDYQETQYFGPGTRLLVL.

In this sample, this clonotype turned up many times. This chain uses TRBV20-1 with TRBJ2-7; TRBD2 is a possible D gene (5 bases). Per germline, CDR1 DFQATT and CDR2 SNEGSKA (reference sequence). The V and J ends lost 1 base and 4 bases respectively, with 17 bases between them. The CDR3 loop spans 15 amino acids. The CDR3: CSARVASSTGYEQYF. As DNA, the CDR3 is TGCAGTGCTAGAGTGGCTAGCTCTACCGGTTACGAGCAGTACTTC.

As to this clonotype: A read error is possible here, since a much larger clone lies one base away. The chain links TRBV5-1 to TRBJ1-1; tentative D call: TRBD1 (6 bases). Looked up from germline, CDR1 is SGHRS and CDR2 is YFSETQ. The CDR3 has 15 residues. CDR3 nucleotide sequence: TGCGCCGGCAGCCCCATTGGGGGGCTGGGCACTGAAGCTTTCTTT. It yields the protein CAGSPIGGLGTEAFF.

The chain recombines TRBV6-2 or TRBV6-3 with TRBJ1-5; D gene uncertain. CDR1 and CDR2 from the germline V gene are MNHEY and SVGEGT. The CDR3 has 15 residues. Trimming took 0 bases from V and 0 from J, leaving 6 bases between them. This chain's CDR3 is CASSYSGHSNQPQHF. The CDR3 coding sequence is TGTGCCAGCAGTTACTCAGGGCATAGCAATCAGCCCCAGCATTTT.

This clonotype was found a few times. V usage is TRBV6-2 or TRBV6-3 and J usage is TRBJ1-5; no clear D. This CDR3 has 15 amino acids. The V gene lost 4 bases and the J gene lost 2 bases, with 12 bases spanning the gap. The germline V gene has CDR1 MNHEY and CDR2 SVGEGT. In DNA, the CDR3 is TGTGCCAGCAGTTTCGATACGGTGGGCAATCAGCCCCAGCATTTT. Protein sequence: CASSFDTVGNQPQHF.

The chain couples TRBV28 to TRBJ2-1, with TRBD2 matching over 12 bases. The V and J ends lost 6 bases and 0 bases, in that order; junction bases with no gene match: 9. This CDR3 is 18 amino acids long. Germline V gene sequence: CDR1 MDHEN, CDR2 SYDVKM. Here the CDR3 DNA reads TGTGCCAGCAGCCAAGCCGCTAGCGGGAGGGGCTCCTACAATGAGCAGTTCTTC. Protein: CASSQAASGRGSYNEQFF.

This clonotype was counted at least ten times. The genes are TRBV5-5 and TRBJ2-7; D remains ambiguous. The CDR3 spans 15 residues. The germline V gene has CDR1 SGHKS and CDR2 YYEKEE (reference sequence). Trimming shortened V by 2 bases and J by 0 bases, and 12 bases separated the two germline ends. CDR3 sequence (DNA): TGTGCCAGCAGCTTTGGACCGACATTCTCCTACGAGCAGTACTTC. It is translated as CASSFGPTFSYEQYF.

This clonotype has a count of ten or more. CDR3 sequence (DNA): TGTGCCAGCAGTTATAGAAGGGGGAAGAGCGGACGGAATCAGCCCCAGCATTTT. It is translated as CASSYRRGKSGRNQPQHF. The J gene is TRBJ1-5, the V gene TRBV12-3 or TRBV12-4; tentative D call: TRBD1 (6 bases). Trimming pared 4 bases from V and 4 bases from J, leaving 23 bases between. The CDR3 runs to 18 residues.